This T cell receptor (beta chain) was retrieved from a study of blood T cell repertoires in COVID-19. At the level of the study: T cells, B-cell-depleted T cells, or PBMCs supplied cDNA or gDNA.

The repertoire was sequenced with immunoSEQ multiplex PCR; TCRdb's copy has only in-frame clones and lacks some. Among roughly 250,000 clones listed, nearly 90% were seen once. The TCR comes from a woman aged 40-49 years who had recovered from COVID-19. Sequenced: peripheral blood.

CDR3 bases: TGTGCCAGCAAACCAGGGGCTGGAGAAAAACTGTTTTTT. This sequence encodes CASKPGAGEKLFF. The V gene is TRBV6-5, the J gene TRBJ1-4, with TRBD1 as a possible D gene (6 bases). This CDR3 comprises 13 residues. Between the trimmed V and J ends, which lost 7 bases and 8 bases, there was a span of 14 bases. Germline CDR1 reads MNHEY; CDR2 reads SVGAGI.